This T cell receptor beta chain was identified during a study of blood T cells in healthy people across ages. This clonotype was seen a handful of times. Per the germline V gene, CDR1 is MDHEN and CDR2 is SYDVKM. The CDR3 runs 14 residues. Trimming left V 1 base short and J 7 bases short, with 8 bases between. Each sample provided at least 6 micrograms of extracted total RNA. PCR was performed a second time for roughly 6 to 12 cycles using a sample-barcoded 5' primer and a J-beta primer mix. TCRdb reprocessed the 5' RACE reads via MiXCR and lists one record per CDR3 protein. The data contain approximately 780,000 distinct CDR3 sequences, about 26% of them seen just once; the ten biggest clones take up 3%. These data also featured in a second study, about T cells of mothers and their children.

The sequence was obtained from a boy aged 10-17 years in good health. The chain joins TRBV28 to TRBJ1-6; TRBD1 is a possible D gene (6 bases). The specimen was blood. The CDR3 here is CASSLYGGNSPLHF. Here the CDR3 DNA reads TGTGCCAGCAGTTTATACGGGGGCAATTCACCCCTCCACTTT.